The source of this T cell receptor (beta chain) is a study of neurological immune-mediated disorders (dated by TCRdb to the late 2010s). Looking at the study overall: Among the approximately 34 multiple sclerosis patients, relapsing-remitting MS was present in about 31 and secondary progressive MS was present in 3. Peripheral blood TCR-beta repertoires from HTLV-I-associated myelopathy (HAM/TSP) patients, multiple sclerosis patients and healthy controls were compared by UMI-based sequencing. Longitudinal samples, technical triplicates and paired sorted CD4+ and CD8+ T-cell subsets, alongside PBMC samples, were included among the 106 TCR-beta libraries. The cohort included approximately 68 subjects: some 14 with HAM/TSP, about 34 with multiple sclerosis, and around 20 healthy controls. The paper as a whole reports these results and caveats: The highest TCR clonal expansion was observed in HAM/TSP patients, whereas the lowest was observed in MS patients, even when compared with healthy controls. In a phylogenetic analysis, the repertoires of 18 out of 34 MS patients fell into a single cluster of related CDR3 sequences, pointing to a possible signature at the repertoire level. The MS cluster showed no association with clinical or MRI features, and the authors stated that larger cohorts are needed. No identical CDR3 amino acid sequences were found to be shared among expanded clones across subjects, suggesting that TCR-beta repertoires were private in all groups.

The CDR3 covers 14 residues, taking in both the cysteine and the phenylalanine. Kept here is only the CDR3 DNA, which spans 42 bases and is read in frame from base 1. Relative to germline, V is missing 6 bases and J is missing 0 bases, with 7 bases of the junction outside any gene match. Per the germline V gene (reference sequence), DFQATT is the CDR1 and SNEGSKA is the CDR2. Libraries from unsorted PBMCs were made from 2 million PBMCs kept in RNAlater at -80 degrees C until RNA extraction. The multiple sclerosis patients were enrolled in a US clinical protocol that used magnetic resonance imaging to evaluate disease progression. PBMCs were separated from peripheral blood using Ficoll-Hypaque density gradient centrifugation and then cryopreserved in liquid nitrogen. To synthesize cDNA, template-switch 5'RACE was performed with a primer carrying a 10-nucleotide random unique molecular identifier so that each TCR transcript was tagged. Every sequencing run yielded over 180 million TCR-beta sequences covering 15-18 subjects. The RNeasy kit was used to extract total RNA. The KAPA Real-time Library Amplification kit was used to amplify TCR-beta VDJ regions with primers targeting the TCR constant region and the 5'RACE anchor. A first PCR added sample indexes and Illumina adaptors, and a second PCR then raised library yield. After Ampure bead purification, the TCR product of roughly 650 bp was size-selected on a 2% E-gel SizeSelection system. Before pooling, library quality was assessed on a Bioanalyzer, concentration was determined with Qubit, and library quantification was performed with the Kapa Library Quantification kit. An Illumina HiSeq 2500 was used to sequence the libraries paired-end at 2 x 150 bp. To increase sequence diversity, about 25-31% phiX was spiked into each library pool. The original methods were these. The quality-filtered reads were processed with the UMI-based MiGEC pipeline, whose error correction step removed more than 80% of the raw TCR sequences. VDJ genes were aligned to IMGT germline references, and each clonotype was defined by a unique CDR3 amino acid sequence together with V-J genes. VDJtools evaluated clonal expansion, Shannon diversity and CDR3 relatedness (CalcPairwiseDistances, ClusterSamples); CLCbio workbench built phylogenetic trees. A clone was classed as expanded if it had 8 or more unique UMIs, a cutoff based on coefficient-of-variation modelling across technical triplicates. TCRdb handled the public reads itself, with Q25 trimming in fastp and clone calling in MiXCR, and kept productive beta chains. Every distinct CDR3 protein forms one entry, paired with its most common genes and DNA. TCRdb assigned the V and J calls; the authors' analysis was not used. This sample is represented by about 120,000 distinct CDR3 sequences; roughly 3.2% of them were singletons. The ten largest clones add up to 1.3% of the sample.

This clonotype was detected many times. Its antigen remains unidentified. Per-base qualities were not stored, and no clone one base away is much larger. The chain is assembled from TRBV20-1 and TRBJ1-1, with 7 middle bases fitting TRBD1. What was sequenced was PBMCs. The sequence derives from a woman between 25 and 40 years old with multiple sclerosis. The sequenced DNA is TGCAGTGCAAGGGACAGTTGGGTGAACACTGAAGCTTTCTTT. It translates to CSARDSWVNTEAFF.